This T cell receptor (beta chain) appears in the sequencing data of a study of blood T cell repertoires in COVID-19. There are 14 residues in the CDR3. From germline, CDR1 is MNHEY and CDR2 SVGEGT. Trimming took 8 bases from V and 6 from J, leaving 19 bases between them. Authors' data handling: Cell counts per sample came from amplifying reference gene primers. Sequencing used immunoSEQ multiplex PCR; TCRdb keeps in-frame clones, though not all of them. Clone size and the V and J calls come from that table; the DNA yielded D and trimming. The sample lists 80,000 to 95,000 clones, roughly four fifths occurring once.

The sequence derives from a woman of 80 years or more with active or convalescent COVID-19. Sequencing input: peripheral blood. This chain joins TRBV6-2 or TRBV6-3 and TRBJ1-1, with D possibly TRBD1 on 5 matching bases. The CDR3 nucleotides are TGTGCCAGCGGCCGAGCCGACAGTTTCCCTGAAGCTTTCTTT. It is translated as CASGRADSFPEAFF.